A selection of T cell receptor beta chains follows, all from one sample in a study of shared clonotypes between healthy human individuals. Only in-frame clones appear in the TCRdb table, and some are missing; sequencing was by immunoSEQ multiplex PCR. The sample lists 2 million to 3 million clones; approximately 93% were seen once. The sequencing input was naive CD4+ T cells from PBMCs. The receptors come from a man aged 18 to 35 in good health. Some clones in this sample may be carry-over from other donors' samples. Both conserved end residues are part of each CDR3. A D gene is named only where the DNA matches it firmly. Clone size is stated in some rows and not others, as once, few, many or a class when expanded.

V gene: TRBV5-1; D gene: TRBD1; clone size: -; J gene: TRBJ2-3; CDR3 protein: CASRRAGTGGRTDTQYF; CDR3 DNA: TGCGCCAGCAGAAGGGCCGGGACAGGGGGACGCACAGATACGCAGTATTTT
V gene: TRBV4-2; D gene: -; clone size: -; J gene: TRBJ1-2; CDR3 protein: CASSQDPNYGYTF; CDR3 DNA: TGTGCCAGCAGCCAAGATCCCAACTATGGCTACACCTTC
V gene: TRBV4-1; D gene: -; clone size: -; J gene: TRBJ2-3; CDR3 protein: CASSQDHTGRRTDTQYF; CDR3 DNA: TGCGCCAGCAGCCAAGATCATACGGGACGTCGCACAGATACGCAGTATTTT
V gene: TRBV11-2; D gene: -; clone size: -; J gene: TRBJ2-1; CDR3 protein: CASSLGSGNEQFF; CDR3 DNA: TGTGCCAGCAGCTTAGGCAGCGGGAATGAGCAGTTCTTC
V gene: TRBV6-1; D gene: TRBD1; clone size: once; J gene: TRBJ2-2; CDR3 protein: CASSVNPGTGVTGELFF; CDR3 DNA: TGTGCCAGCAGTGTAAATCCCGGGACAGGGGTAACCGGGGAGCTGTTTTTT
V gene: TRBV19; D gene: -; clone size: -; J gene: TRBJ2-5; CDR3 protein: CASRSSDQETQYF; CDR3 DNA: TGTGCCAGTAGGTCTAGCGACCAAGAGACCCAGTACTTC
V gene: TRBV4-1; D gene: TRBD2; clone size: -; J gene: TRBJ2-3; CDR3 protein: CASSQVSSGGSTDTQYF; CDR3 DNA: TGCGCCAGCAGCCAAGTTAGTAGCGGGGGAAGCACAGATACGCAGTATTTT
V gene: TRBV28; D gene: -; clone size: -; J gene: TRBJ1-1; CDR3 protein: CASNSPGSNTEAFF; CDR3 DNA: TGTGCCAGCAATTCCCCAGGGTCCAACACTGAAGCTTTCTTT
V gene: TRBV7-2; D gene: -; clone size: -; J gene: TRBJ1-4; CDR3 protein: CASSFPLDSPTNEKLFF; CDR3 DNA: TGTGCCAGCAGCTTCCCGCTCGACAGCCCGACTAATGAAAAACTGTTTTTT
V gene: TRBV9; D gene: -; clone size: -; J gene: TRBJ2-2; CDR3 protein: CASSAAITQRPQRTGELFF; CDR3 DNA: TGTGCCAGCAGCGCGGCAATTACCCAACGGCCCCAGAGAACCGGGGAGCTGTTTTTT
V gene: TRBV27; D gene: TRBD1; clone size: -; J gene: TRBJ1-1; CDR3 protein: CASSPQDRGLGTEAFF; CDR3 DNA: TGTGCCAGCAGCCCTCAGGACAGGGGGCTTGGCACTGAAGCTTTCTTT
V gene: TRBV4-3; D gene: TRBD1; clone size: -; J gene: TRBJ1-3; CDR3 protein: CASSRGDRGGSGNTIYF; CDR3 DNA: TGCGCCAGCAGCCGGGGGGACAGGGGAGGCTCTGGAAACACCATATATTTT
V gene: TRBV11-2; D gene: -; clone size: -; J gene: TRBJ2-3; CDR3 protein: CASSWDTDTQYF; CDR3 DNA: TGTGCCAGCAGCTGGGACACAGATACGCAGTATTTT
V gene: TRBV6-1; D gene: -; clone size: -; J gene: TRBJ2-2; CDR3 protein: CASFRLSPNTGELFF; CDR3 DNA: TGTGCCAGCTTCCGGCTTAGCCCGAACACCGGGGAGCTGTTTTTT
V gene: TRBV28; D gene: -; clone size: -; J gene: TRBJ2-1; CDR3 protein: CASSPFGRASSYNEQFF; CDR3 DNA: TGTGCCAGCAGTCCATTTGGCAGGGCGAGCTCCTACAATGAGCAGTTCTTC
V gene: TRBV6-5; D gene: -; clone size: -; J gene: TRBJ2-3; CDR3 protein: CASSYRTPAQTDTQYF; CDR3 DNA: TGTGCCAGCAGTTACCGGACACCCGCCCAGACAGATACGCAGTATTTT
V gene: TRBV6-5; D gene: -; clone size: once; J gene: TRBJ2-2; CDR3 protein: CASSPLERNTGELFF; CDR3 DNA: TGTGCCAGCAGTCCCCTGGAACGGAACACCGGGGAGCTGTTTTTT
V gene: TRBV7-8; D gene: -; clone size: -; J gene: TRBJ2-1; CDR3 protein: CASSRAGYNEQFF; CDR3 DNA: TGTGCCAGCAGTCGTGCAGGGTACAATGAGCAGTTCTTC
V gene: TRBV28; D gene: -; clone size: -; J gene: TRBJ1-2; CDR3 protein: CASRKHNDYGYTF; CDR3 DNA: TGTGCCAGCAGAAAACATAACGACTATGGCTACACCTTC
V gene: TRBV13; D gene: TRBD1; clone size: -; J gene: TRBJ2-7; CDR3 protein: CASSLPVIPGQGAYEQYF; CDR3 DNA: TGTGCCAGCAGCTTACCAGTAATTCCGGGACAGGGGGCCTACGAGCAGTACTTC
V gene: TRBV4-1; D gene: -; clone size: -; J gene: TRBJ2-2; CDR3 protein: CASSQGTVTGELFF; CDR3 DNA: TGCGCCAGCAGCCAAGGAACAGTCACCGGGGAGCTGTTTTTT
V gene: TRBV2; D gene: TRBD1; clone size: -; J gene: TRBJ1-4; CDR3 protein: CASSEQGAEKLFF; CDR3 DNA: TGTGCCAGCAGCGAACAGGGGGCAGAAAAACTGTTTTTT
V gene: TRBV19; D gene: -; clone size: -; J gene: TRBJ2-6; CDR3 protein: CASSLSGANVLTF; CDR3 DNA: TGTGCCAGTAGCTTATCTGGGGCCAACGTCCTGACTTTC
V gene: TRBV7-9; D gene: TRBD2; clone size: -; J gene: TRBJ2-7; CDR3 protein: CASSPGGASGSGEQYF; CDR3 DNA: TGTGCCAGCAGCCCCGGGGGGGCTAGCGGGAGCGGTGAGCAGTACTTC
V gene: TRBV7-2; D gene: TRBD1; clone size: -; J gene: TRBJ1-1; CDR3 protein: CASSGGAGGWDTEAFF; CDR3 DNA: TGTGCCAGCAGCGGGGGAGCAGGGGGCTGGGACACTGAAGCTTTCTTT
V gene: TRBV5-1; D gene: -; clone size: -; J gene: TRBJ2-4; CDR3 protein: CASSSGHTDIQYF; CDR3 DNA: TGCGCCAGCAGCTCCGGACATACGGACATTCAGTACTTC
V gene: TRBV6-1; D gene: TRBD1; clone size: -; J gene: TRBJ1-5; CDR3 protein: CASSANQGDNQPQHF; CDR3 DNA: TGTGCCAGCAGTGCTAACCAGGGGGACAATCAGCCCCAGCATTTT
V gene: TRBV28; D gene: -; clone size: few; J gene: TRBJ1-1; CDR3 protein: CASWRANTEAFF; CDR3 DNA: TGTGCCAGCTGGAGAGCGAACACTGAAGCTTTCTTT
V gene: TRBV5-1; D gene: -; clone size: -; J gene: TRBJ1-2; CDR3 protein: CASSLQGPNYGYTF; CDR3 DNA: TGCGCCAGCAGCTTACAGGGCCCTAACTATGGCTACACCTTC
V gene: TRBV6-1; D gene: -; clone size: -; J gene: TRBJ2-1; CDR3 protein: CACGRSLSSYNEQFF; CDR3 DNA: TGTGCCTGCGGGCGATCCTTAAGCTCCTACAATGAGCAGTTCTTC
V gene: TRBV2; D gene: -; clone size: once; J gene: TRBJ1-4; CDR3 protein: CASSARGGNEKLFF; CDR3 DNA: TGTGCCAGCAGTGCAAGGGGGGGGAATGAAAAACTGTTTTTT
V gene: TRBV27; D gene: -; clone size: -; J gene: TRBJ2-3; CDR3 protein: CASSPTTDTQYF; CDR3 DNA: TGTGCCAGCAGTCCCACCACAGATACGCAGTATTTT
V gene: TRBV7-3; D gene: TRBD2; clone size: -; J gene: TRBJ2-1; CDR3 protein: CASSFDGLVPYNEQFF; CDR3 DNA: TGTGCCAGCAGCTTTGACGGACTAGTTCCCTACAATGAGCAGTTCTTC
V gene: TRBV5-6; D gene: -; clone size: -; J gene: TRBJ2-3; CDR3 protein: CASRDGVSTDTQYF; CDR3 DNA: TGTGCCAGCCGGGACGGGGTTAGCACAGATACGCAGTATTTT
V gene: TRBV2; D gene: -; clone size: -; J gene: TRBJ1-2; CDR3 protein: CASSQFFGVYGGYTF; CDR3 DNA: TGTGCCAGCAGTCAATTCTTTGGAGTCTACGGCGGCTACACCTTC
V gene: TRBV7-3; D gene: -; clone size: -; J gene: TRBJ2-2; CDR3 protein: CASSNRENTGELFF; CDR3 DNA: TGTGCCAGCAGCAACCGGGAAAACACCGGGGAGCTGTTTTTT
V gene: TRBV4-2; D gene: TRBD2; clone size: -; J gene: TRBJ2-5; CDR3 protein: CASSHERTSGSRETQYF; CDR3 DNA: TGTGCCAGCAGCCACGAAAGGACTAGCGGGAGTAGAGAGACCCAGTACTTC
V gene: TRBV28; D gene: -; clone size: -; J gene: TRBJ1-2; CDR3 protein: CASSPLTVLLNYGYTF; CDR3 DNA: TGTGCCAGCAGTCCTCTCACAGTACTACTTAACTATGGCTACACCTTC
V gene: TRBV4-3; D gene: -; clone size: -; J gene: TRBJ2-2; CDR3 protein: CASSQEVGLAAGELFF; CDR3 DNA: TGCGCCAGCAGCCAAGAAGTCGGGCTTGCAGCCGGGGAGCTGTTTTTT
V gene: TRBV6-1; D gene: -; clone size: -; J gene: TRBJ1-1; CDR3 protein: CASSGLLNTEAFF; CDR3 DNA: TGTGCCAGCTCTGGGCTGTTGAACACTGAAGCTTTCTTT
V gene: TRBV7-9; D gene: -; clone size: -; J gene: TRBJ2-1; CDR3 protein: CASSVYEQFF; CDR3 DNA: TGTGCCAGCTCCGTTTATGAGCAGTTCTTC
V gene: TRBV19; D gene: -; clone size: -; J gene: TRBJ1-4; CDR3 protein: CASRPHPLSTNEKLFF; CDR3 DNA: TGTGCCAGTAGACCACACCCACTATCAACTAATGAAAAACTGTTTTTT
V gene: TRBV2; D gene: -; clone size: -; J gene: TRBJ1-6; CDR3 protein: CASSEARNNSPLHF; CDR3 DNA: TGTGCCAGCAGTGAAGCGCGCAATAATTCACCCCTCCACTTT
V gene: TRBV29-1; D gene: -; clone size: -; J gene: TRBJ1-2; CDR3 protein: CSVRPGTDPQVGYGYTF; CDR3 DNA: TGCAGCGTCCGACCTGGGACGGACCCTCAAGTTGGATATGGCTACACCTTC
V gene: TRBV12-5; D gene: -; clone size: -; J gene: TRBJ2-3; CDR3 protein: CASGGATDTQYF; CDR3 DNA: TGTGCTAGTGGTGGGGCCACAGATACGCAGTATTTT
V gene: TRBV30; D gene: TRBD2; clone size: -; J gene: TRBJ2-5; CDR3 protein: CAWTGGETQYF; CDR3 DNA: TGTGCCTGGACCGGGGGGGAGACCCAGTACTTC